This entry lists 14 T cell receptor beta chains sequenced from one sample in a study of shared clonotypes between healthy human individuals. Measured with immunoSEQ multiplex PCR; TCRdb has only the in-frame clones, and not every one. Here the sample spans some 1,900,000 clones, around 96% being singletons. Naivety among CD8 cells was defined by CD45RO negativity and positive CCR7 selection, thereby excluding terminally differentiated effector memory CD45RA+ cells. The sequenced sample was naive CD8+ T cells sorted from blood. These receptors all come from a man aged 18 to 29 in good health.

The chain combines TRBV13 with TRBJ1-2, with 7 positions matching TRBD1. This CDR3 contains 15 residues. J gave up 5 bases and V 1 base, and 7 bases lay outside the gene matches. Germline lookup yields CDR1 PRHDT and CDR2 FYEKMQ (reference sequence). CDR3 DNA: TGTGCCAGCAGCTTAGCCAATGACAGGGTATATGGCTACACCTTC. Protein sequence: CASSLANDRVYGYTF.

The V gene is TRBV9, the J gene TRBJ2-3; a possible D gene is TRBD2 (5 bases). In germline, CDR1 is SGDLS, CDR2 YYNGEE. The CDR3 sequence is 14 residues long. The ends were cut back, 4 bases at V and 0 bases at J, with 9 bases in the middle. The CDR3 DNA sequence: TGTGCCAGCAGCCTGTGGACTAGCACAGATACGCAGTATTTT. Translated: CASSLWTSTDTQYF.

The genes are TRBV13 and TRBJ2-1, with 9 bases lining up with TRBD1. The CDR3 extends over 13 amino acids. Per germline, CDR1 PRHDT and CDR2 FYEKMQ (reference sequence). The V segment lost 6 bases and the J segment 5 bases; nucleotides outside the gene matches: 2. The CDR3: CASSTGGHNEQFF. DNA for the CDR3: TGTGCCAGCAGTACAGGGGGCCACAATGAGCAGTTCTTC.

The chain employs TRBV19 and TRBJ1-5; D not resolved. The CDR3 is 16 residues long. V lost 3 bases and J lost 0, with 12 bases in between. Germline V gene lookup returns CDR1 LNHDA and CDR2 SQIVND (reference sequence). The CDR3 sequence: CASSIIGPYSNQPQHF. CDR3 sequence (DNA): TGTGCCAGTAGTATTATTGGTCCGTATAGCAATCAGCCCCAGCATTTT.

The rearrangement links TRBV4-1 to TRBJ2-1; 8 bases are shared with TRBD2. This CDR3 region has 16 residues. The trim removed 5 bases at V and 5 bases at J, leaving 11 bases unmatched. Germline V gene sequence: CDR1 MGHRA, CDR2 YSYEKL. The CDR3 DNA reads TGCGCCAGCAGCTTCGGACGGGGGGGTCTCCACAATGAGCAGTTCTTC. Protein: CASSFGRGGLHNEQFF.

The chain links TRBV13 to TRBJ2-1; 7 nucleotides match TRBD1. The CDR3 has 15 residues. V lost 3 bases, J lost 2 bases, and 4 bases stayed unmatched. From germline, CDR1 is PRHDT and CDR2 FYEKMQ (reference sequence). In DNA form, the CDR3 reads TGTGCCAGCAGCTTTACAGGGGACCCCTACAATGAGCAGTTCTTC. Its protein product is CASSFTGDPYNEQFF. Variable domain in full (rest from reference TRBV13 and TRBJ2-1): AAGVIQSPRHLIKEKRETATLKCYPIPRHDTVYWYQQGPGQDPQFLISFYEKMQSDKGSIPDRFSAQQFSDYHSELNMSSLELGDSALYFCASSFTGDPYNEQFFGPGTRLTVL.

The V gene is TRBV27, the J gene TRBJ2-7, with D possibly TRBD1 on 6 matching bases. Germline CDR1 is MNHEY and CDR2 is SMNVEV (reference sequence). V lost 5 bases and J lost 3, with 14 bases in between. The CDR3 covers 14 residues. CDR3 protein: CASSAPGTFYEQYF. The DNA of the CDR3 is TGTGCCAGCAGTGCCCCCGGGACATTCTACGAGCAGTACTTC.

The J gene is TRBJ2-5, the V gene TRBV6-5; possibly TRBD1 for D (6 bases). CDR3 length equals 14 residues. Germline CDR1 is MNHEY and CDR2 is SVGAGI. V dropped 3 bases and J dropped 5 bases, with 13 bases sitting between them. The CDR3, as DNA: TGTGCCAGCAGTTATATGGGGGCGGGCGAGACCCAGTACTTC. Translated: CASSYMGAGETQYF.

This chain uses TRBV19 with TRBJ1-1; D may be TRBD1 (5 bases). This CDR3 region has 17 residues. V dropped 4 bases and J dropped 0 bases, with 18 bases sitting between them. Germline loops: CDR1 LNHDA, CDR2 SQIVND (reference sequence). The CDR3 nucleotides are TGTGCCAGTAGTACGGGGACGGAGCCAACCATGAACACTGAAGCTTTCTTT. Its translation: CASSTGTEPTMNTEAFF.

The chain is built from TRBV11-2 and TRBJ2-7; 10 bases are a match to TRBD2. After removal of 6 bases from V and 2 bases from J, the junction contained 13 bases not matched to a gene. This CDR3 has 17 amino acids. CDR1 is SGHAT and CDR2 is FQNNGV in the germline V gene. CDR3 sequence: CASSYHWTSGTTYEQYF. The CDR3 DNA sequence: TGTGCCAGCAGTTACCACTGGACTAGCGGAACTACCTACGAGCAGTACTTC. Filled out from reference TRBV11-2 and TRBJ2-7, the complete variable domain reads EAGVAQSPRYKIIEKRQSVAFWCNPISGHATLYWYQQILGQGPKLLIQFQNNGVVDDSQLPKDRFSAERLKGVDSTLKIQPAKLEDSAVYLCASSYHWTSGTTYEQYFGPGTRLTVT.

The chain joins TRBV7-8 to TRBJ1-5; weak D call: TRBD1 (5 bases). Per germline, CDR1 SGHVS and CDR2 FQNEAQ. The ends were cut back, 0 bases at V and 12 bases at J, with 12 bases in the middle. The CDR3 length is 13 residues. The CDR3: CASSLAGEERQHF. Written as DNA, the CDR3 is TGTGCCAGCAGCTTAGCGGGGGAAGAGCGCCAGCATTTT. Supplemented by reference TRBV7-8 and TRBJ1-5, the full variable domain reads GAGVSQSPRYKVAKRGQDVALRCDPISGHVSLFWYQQALGQGPEFLTYFQNEAQLDKSGLPSDRFFAERPEGSVSTLKIQRTQQEDSAVYLCASSLAGEERQHFGDGTRLSIL.

The CDR3 region is CASSLGPSGSEDYEQYF. CDR3 sequence (DNA): TGCGCCAGCAGCTTGGGTCCTAGCGGGAGTGAAGACTACGAGCAGTACTTC. This rearrangement joins TRBV5-1 to TRBJ2-7, with TRBD2 identical over 10 bases. Germline lookup yields CDR1 SGHRS and CDR2 YFSETQ. The CDR3 sequence is 17 residues long. Germline trimming cut 0 bases from V and 3 bases from J; bases unmatched to any gene: 9. Looking up the rest from reference TRBV5-1 and TRBJ2-7 gives the full variable domain: KAGVTQTPRYLIKTRGQQVTLSCSPISGHRSVSWYQQTPGQGLQFLFEYFSETQRNKGNFPGRFSGRQFSNSRSEMNVSTLELGDSALYLCASSLGPSGSEDYEQYFGPGTRLTVT.

The rearrangement links TRBV5-6 to TRBJ1-2; 7 positions agree with TRBD1. Trimming at V came to 5 bases and at J to 0 bases, leaving 4 bases not matched to a gene. CDR1 is SGHDT, CDR2 YYEEEE, per germline. CDR3 length equals 14 residues. The DNA for the CDR3 is TGTGCCAGCAGAGTACAGGGGACTAACTATGGCTACACCTTC. This translates into CASRVQGTNYGYTF.

The V and J genes are TRBV4-1 and TRBJ2-2, with D unresolved. The ends were cut back, 4 bases at V and 7 bases at J, with 13 bases in the middle. The CDR3 covers 14 residues. CDR1 MGHRA and CDR2 YSYEKL come from the germline V gene. The CDR3: CASSPALLSGELFF. The CDR3 DNA reads as TGCGCCAGCAGCCCCGCCCTTCTTAGCGGGGAGCTGTTTTTT.